The source of this T cell receptor beta chain is a study of persistence of HIV-infected CD4 T cells. The wider study: A median of 8 years of suppressive ART preceded sampling. Whole-study results and caveats: Proviral oligoclonality tracked with TCR oligoclonality within the same sorted cells. Antigen-responding cells were enriched for degenerate expanded CDR3beta sequences.

The immunoSEQ assay was version 4, run in survey mode. Generated by immunoSEQ multiplex PCR, the TCRdb table keeps only in-frame clones and is missing some. The profile covers around 47,000 clones, with about 89% appearing a single time and less than 2% taken by the ten largest. Regarding this clone: Its antigen is as yet unknown.

Anti-CD3/anti-CD28 beads served as a nonspecific positive control stimulus. Sorting selected CD4+ T cells upregulating both CD40 ligand and CD69. Trimming took off 0 bases at V and 2 bases at J, with 10 bases between the two ends. The CDR3 contains 15 residues. Per germline, CDR1 SGHRS and CDR2 YFSETQ. Specimen: CD4+ T cells sorted from PBMCs after 18-hour stimulation, collected from a patient who received antiretroviral therapy. This rearrangement joins TRBV5-1 to TRBJ2-3; D perhaps matches TRBD2 (6 bases). The sequence derives from an adult man with HIV who was CMV-seropositive. DNA for the CDR3: TGCGCCAGCAGCTTGGACCGGGGGAACACAGATACGCAGTATTTT. Its translation is CASSLDRGNTDTQYF. Using reference TRBV5-1 and TRBJ2-3 for the parts outside the CDR3, the full variable domain is KAGVTQTPRYLIKTRGQQVTLSCSPISGHRSVSWYQQTPGQGLQFLFEYFSETQRNKGNFPGRFSGRQFSNSRSEMNVSTLELGDSALYLCASSLDRGNTDTQYFGPGTRLTVL.